This T cell receptor (beta chain) stems from a study of cytomegalovirus exposure and HLA in healthy donors. Trimming shortened V by 5 bases and J by 1 base, and 9 bases separated the two germline ends. CDR3 size: 15 residues. In germline, CDR1 is LGHNA, CDR2 YSLEER. This clone was detected a few times. 60 Vbeta and 13 Jbeta primers were used in PCR. Data came from immunoSEQ multiplex PCR; TCRdb stores just in-frame clones and leaves some out. Of approximately 110,000 clones in the sample, approximately 70% were seen once. The sequence was obtained from a man aged 30 to 39 in good health and CMV-seronegative. V usage is TRBV4-3 and J usage is TRBJ2-6, with D perhaps TRBD1 (5 bases). Sequencing was carried out using PBMCs. CDR3 region: CASSTQGSGANVLTF. CDR3 DNA: TGCGCCAGCAGCACGCAGGGTTCTGGGGCCAACGTCCTGACTTTC.